The clone carrying this T cell receptor (beta chain) was detected once. Its antigen is unidentified. The PCR contained 60 Vbeta and 13 Jbeta primers. Assay used: immunoSEQ multiplex PCR; TCRdb lists only in-frame clones, some missing. This sample has 200,000 to 250,000 clones, with 82% found just once. This entry belongs to a study of cytomegalovirus exposure and HLA in healthy donors. Study-wide results and limits: A later analysis reported that several of the most significant clusters appeared to be linked to common viral pathogens, among them Epstein-Barr virus. According to a later analysis, most TCR beta chains associated with CMV appeared HLA-restricted.

V was clipped by 4 bases and J by 0 bases; unmatched bases: 9. The CDR3 is 16 amino acids. Looked up from germline, CDR1 is SGHNT and CDR2 is YYREEE (reference sequence). Sample: PBMCs. The chain recombines TRBV5-4 with TRBJ1-2, with TRBD1 matching 7 bases. This receptor was obtained from a woman between 35 and 50 years old in good health and CMV-seropositive. CDR3 residues: CASSPGTARPNYGYTF. The CDR3 nucleotides read TGTGCCAGCAGCCCAGGGACAGCGCGTCCTAACTATGGCTACACCTTC.